These 12 T cell receptor beta chains originate from one sample sequenced in a study of T cell changes during pregnancy in multiple sclerosis. Libraries were prepared by immunoSEQ multiplex PCR; TCRdb keeps only in-frame clonotypes and omits some of them. Of some 37,000 clones listed, more than 90% are singletons. The input for sequencing was CD8+ T cells from peripheral blood mononuclear cells, taken after pregnancy. The receptor source for this set is a female donor with multiple sclerosis, enrolled in a pregnancy study.

This chain joins TRBV5-4 and TRBJ2-7; 8 positions match TRBD2. The length of the CDR3 is 15 residues. The ends lost 4 bases at V and 3 bases at J; junction bases unmatched: 9. Per germline, CDR1 SGHNT and CDR2 YYREEE (reference sequence). In DNA form, the CDR3 reads TGTGCCAGCAGCCTGCGGGAGGCGGGAGTCTACGAGCAGTACTTC. It encodes CASSLREAGVYEQYF.

This clone was seen only once. V is TRBV7-9 and J is TRBJ1-2; tentative D call: TRBD1 (6 bases). Germline V gives CDR1 SEHNR, CDR2 FQNEAQ (reference sequence). The CDR3 length is 15 residues. The V end lost 5 bases, the J end lost 6 bases, and 19 bases lay between the germline ends. CDR3 loop: CASSPRQAPYNGYTF. The CDR3 nucleotides are TGTGCCAGCAGCCCTAGACAGGCCCCGTATAATGGCTACACCTTC.

CDR3 region: CASSPGRGEDQPQHF. The CDR3 nucleotides are TGTGCCAGCAGTCCAGGGAGAGGGGAGGATCAGCCCCAGCATTTT. The chain joins TRBV7-9 to TRBJ1-5; D possibly corresponds to TRBD1 (5 bases). The V gene's germline CDR1 is SEHNR and CDR2 FQNEAQ (reference sequence). The CDR3 loop spans 15 amino acids. V gave up 6 bases and J gave up 5 bases, with 17 bases separating them.

The V and J genes are TRBV5-6 and TRBJ2-3; 7 bases line up with TRBD2. Trimming took 0 bases from V and 3 from J; bases not matched to a gene: 4. The CDR3 sequence is 15 residues long. Looked up from germline, CDR1 is SGHDT and CDR2 is YYEEEE. CDR3 loop: CASSLGGSGTDTQYF. CDR3 coding DNA: TGTGCCAGCAGCTTGGGCGGGAGTGGGACAGATACGCAGTATTTT.

This clone appeared once. The chain uses TRBV5-6 and TRBJ1-5; tentatively, D is TRBD1 (6 bases). The length of the CDR3 is 12 residues. V lost 6 bases and J 6 bases, leaving 10 bases between the germline ends. CDR1 is SGHDT, CDR2 YYEEEE, per germline. In DNA, the CDR3 is TGTGCCAGCACCCAGGGGAGTCAGCCCCAGCATTTT. Protein sequence: CASTQGSQPQHF. The full variable domain, completed using reference TRBV5-6 and TRBJ1-5, is DAGVTQSPTHLIKTRGQQVTLRCSPKSGHDTVSWYQQALGQGPQFIFQYYEEEERQRGNFPDRFSGHQFPNYSSELNVNALLLGDSALYLCASTQGSQPQHFGDGTRLSIL.

Here the CDR3 reads CASSTRDRGDYEQYF. The DNA of the CDR3 is TGTGCCAGCAGCACCCGGGACAGGGGGGATTACGAGCAGTACTTC. This chain links TRBV7-9 with TRBJ2-7, with 11 bases identical to TRBD1. Germline CDR1 and CDR2: SEHNR and FQNEAQ (reference sequence). Trimming removed 5 bases from V and 4 bases from J; junction bases left unmatched: 7. The CDR3 consists of 15 residues.

J is TRBJ2-7 and V is TRBV19, with a weak D call TRBD1 (6 bases). CDR3 size: 16 residues. Per the germline V gene, CDR1 is LNHDA and CDR2 is SQIVND (reference sequence). Trimming removed 6 bases from V and 0 bases from J, with 18 bases in between. Written as DNA, the CDR3 is TGTGCCAGTAGATCCCGGGACAAGGGTAACTCCTACGAGCAGTACTTC. This sequence encodes CASRSRDKGNSYEQYF.

The chain uses TRBV10-2 and TRBJ2-3; maybe TRBD1 (5 bases). There are 18 residues in the CDR3. Trimming took off 0 bases at V and 2 bases at J, with 18 bases between the two ends. Germline V gene data show CDR1 as WSHSY and CDR2 as SAAADI. CDR3 loop: CASSESRGSPKHTDTQYF. CDR3 nucleotide sequence: TGCGCCAGCAGTGAGTCTAGGGGCAGCCCGAAACACACAGATACGCAGTATTTT.

V gene TRBV6-6 combines with J gene TRBJ1-2; D gene uncertain. The CDR3 totals 14 residues. Trimming cost V 7 bases and J 5 bases, with 17 bases left between them. Germline V gene sequence: CDR1 MNHNY, CDR2 SVGAGI (reference sequence). The CDR3 DNA reads as TGTGCCAGCACCTCCTATTACGGTGAATATGGCTACACCTTC. Its translation is CASTSYYGEYGYTF.

The genes are TRBV30 and TRBJ1-5; TRBD1 is a possible D gene (6 bases). This CDR3 spans 14 amino acids. The germline V gene encodes CDR1 GTSNPN and CDR2 SVGIG (reference sequence). V shed 1 base and J shed 6 bases, with 13 bases lying between them. This chain's CDR3 is CAWSGEGESQPQHF. The CDR3 DNA follows: TGTGCCTGGAGTGGTGAGGGGGAGAGTCAGCCCCAGCATTTT.

This rearrangement joins TRBV7-9 to TRBJ1-1, with 7 bases aligning to TRBD1. The CDR3 extends over 15 amino acids. Germline V lookup: CDR1 SEHNR, CDR2 FQNEAQ (reference sequence). The J segment lost 4 bases and the V segment lost 5 bases, leaving 10 bases of the junction unmatched. This chain's CDR3 is CASSPPQHRGTEAFF. The CDR3, as DNA: TGTGCCAGCAGCCCCCCCCAGCACAGGGGCACTGAAGCTTTCTTT.

CDR3 DNA: TGTGCCACTAGTATGGGGGGACCCTACGAGCAGTACTTC. It encodes CATSMGGPYEQYF. This rearrangement joins TRBV6-6 to TRBJ2-7; maybe TRBD2 (6 bases). V gave up 10 bases and J gave up 2 bases, with 15 bases separating them. Germline CDR1 and CDR2: MNHNY and SVGAGI (reference sequence). The CDR3 consists of 13 residues.